This T cell receptor beta chain comes out of a study of neoadjuvant anti-PD-1 for oral cavity cancer. Repertoires were generated with immunoSEQ multiplex PCR, while TCRdb's copy carries only in-frame clones and drops some. The data contain 20,000 to 25,000 clones, under 30% of them singletons. This clone occurred a few times. The germline gives CDR1 SEHNR, CDR2 FQNEAQ (reference sequence). V lost 3 bases, J lost 0 bases, and 11 bases lay in between. The CDR3 length is 15 residues. Time point reported: after neoadjuvant nivolumab, at surgical resection. Sequences were derived from tumor tissue, sampled after nivolumab (anti-PD-1) treatment. The receptor was isolated from a person aged 35-79 years with oral cavity squamous cell carcinoma. The J gene is TRBJ1-1, the V gene TRBV7-9; a weak D match, TRBD1 (5 bases). The CDR3 DNA reads TGTGCCAGCAGCTTTGGGACGAGAATGAACACTGAAGCTTTCTTT. Translation gives CASSFGTRMNTEAFF.